A selection of T cell receptor beta chains follows, all from one sample in a study of identifying expanded T cells in peripheral blood. Clones were read by immunoSEQ multiplex PCR, and TCRdb kept only the in-frame ones, dropping some. The sample comprises over 80,000 clones, 75% to 90% of which are singletons, and roughly 5.9% rests with the top ten. Sequencing was carried out using blood. These receptors originate from a person between 18 and 75 years old in good health. Each CDR3 is given with its conserved first and last residue. D genes are given only for firm matches. Clone size is shown for a subset of rows, as once, few, many or a class of expanded clone.

D: -
J: TRBJ1-2
V: TRBV7-8
size: -
CDR3: CASTSPGTSDGYTF
DNA: TGTGCCAGCACATCACCCGGGACATCAGATGGCTACACCTTC

D: -
J: TRBJ2-5
V: TRBV18
size: -
CDR3: CASSPPYPVQTQYF
DNA: TGTGCCAGCTCACCACCGTATCCGGTCCAGACCCAGTACTTC

D: -
J: TRBJ1-1
V: TRBV7-2
size: once
CDR3: CASSSGLIVDEAFF
DNA: TGTGCCAGCAGCTCGGGGTTGATTGTCGATGAAGCTTTCTTT

D: -
J: TRBJ2-7
V: TRBV27
size: -
CDR3: CASSFFGPVSYEQYF
DNA: TGTGCCAGCAGTTTCTTTGGTCCGGTCTCCTACGAGCAGTACTTC

D: -
J: TRBJ2-7
V: TRBV6-4
size: -
CDR3: CASRVGGARYEQYF
DNA: TGTGCCAGCAGGGTGGGGGGGGCGAGGTACGAGCAGTACTTC

D: -
J: TRBJ2-3
V: TRBV7-9
size: -
CDR3: CASSLGVRSITDTQYF
DNA: TGTGCCAGCAGCTTAGGGGTTAGGAGTATCACAGATACGCAGTATTTT

D: -
J: TRBJ2-7
V: TRBV30
size: -
CDR3: CAWSHAHEQYF
DNA: TGTGCCTGGAGTCACGCCCACGAGCAGTACTTC

D: -
J: TRBJ1-1
V: TRBV25-1
size: -
CDR3: CASSVTGVLFTEAFF
DNA: TGTGCCAGCAGTGTGACAGGAGTTCTCTTCACTGAAGCTTTCTTT

D: TRBD1
J: TRBJ2-5
V: TRBV7-2
size: -
CDR3: CASSLNRGLGETQYF
DNA: TGTGCCAGCAGCTTAAACAGGGGGCTGGGTGAGACCCAGTACTTC

D: -
J: TRBJ1-1
V: TRBV7-9
size: -
CDR3: CASSQGWGYTEAFF
DNA: TGTGCCAGCAGCCAAGGGTGGGGGTACACTGAAGCTTTCTTT

D: TRBD2
J: TRBJ2-1
V: TRBV2
size: -
CDR3: CASSEVRGTSSNEQFF
DNA: TGTGCCAGCAGTGAAGTAAGAGGGACTAGTTCCAATGAGCAGTTCTTC

D: TRBD2
J: TRBJ2-5
V: TRBV5-6
size: -
CDR3: CASSYSSGSGETQYF
DNA: TGTGCCAGCAGCTACTCTAGCGGTTCAGGGGAGACCCAGTACTTC

D: -
J: TRBJ2-2
V: TRBV29-1
size: -
CDR3: CSVGPGTGTGELFF
DNA: TGCAGCGTTGGCCCAGGGACGGGCACCGGGGAGCTGTTTTTT